Given below is one T cell receptor (beta chain) in context. TCRdb's copy holds only in-frame clones and misses some; the assay was immunoSEQ multiplex PCR. This sample has about 80,000 clones, with about 92% found just once. V was clipped by 5 bases and J by 2 bases; unmatched bases: 12. The CDR3 is 17 amino acids. Looked up from germline, CDR1 is SGHVS and CDR2 is FQNEAQ. The sample originates from a study of OX40 agonist ivuxolimab in advanced cancers. Study-wide background: Three patients, one with hepatocellular carcinoma and two with cutaneous melanoma, achieved partial responses.

This TCR derives from an adult with an advanced solid tumor such as melanoma, head and neck, liver or kidney cancer. The V and J genes are TRBV7-8 and TRBJ2-1, with 7 bases lining up with TRBD2. This specimen was CD4+ or CD8+ T cells sorted from blood, taken in a trial of the OX40 agonist ivuxolimab. This CDR3 reads CASSHGLGTSAYNEQFF. Here the CDR3 DNA reads TGTGCCAGCAGCCATGGCCTAGGTACTAGCGCCTACAATGAGCAGTTCTTC. The full variable domain, its missing parts supplied by reference TRBV7-8 and TRBJ2-1, is GAGVSQSPRYKVAKRGQDVALRCDPISGHVSLFWYQQALGQGPEFLTYFQNEAQLDKSGLPSDRFFAERPEGSVSTLKIQRTQQEDSAVYLCASSHGLGTSAYNEQFFGPGTRLTVL.